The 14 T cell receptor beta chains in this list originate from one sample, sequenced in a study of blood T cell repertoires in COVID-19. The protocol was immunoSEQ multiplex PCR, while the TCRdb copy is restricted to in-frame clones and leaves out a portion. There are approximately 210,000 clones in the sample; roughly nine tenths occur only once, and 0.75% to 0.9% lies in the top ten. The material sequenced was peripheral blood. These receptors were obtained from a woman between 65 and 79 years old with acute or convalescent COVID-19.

In DNA, the CDR3 is TGTGCTAGTGGTTTGGAAGCTAGGGCTTTCTTT. It is translated as CASGLEARAFF. V is TRBV12-5 and J is TRBJ1-1; D not certain. Trimming took 1 base from V and 11 from J, leaving 8 bases between them. Per the germline V gene, CDR1 is LGHNT and CDR2 is FRNRAP. The length of the CDR3 is 11 residues.

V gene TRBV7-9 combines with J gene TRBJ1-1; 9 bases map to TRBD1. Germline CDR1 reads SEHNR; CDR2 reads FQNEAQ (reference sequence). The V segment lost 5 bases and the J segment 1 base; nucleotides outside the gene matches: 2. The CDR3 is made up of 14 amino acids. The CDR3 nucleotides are TGTGCCAGCAGCCCGGACAGGGGGAACACTGAAGCTTTCTTT. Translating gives CASSPDRGNTEAFF.

CDR3: CASSLDSFNQPQHF. CDR3 DNA: TGCGCCAGCAGCTTGGACAGCTTCAATCAGCCCCAGCATTTT. The rearrangement uses TRBV5-1 and TRBJ1-5; D unclear. The ends were cut back, 0 bases at V and 3 bases at J, with 7 bases in the middle. Germline lookup yields CDR1 SGHRS and CDR2 YFSETQ. The length of the CDR3 is 14 residues.

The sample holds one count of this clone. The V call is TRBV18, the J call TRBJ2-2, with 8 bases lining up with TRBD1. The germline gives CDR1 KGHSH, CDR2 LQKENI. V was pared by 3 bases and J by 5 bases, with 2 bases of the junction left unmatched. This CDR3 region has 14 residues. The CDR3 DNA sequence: TGTGCCAGCTCACCTCGACAGGGGACCGGGGAGCTGTTTTTT. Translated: CASSPRQGTGELFF.

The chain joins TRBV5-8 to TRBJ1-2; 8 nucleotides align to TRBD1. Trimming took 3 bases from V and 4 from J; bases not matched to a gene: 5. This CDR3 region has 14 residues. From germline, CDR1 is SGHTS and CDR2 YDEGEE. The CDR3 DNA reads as TGTGCCAGCAGCTCGCGGACAGGGAGCTATGGCTACACCTTC. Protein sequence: CASSSRTGSYGYTF. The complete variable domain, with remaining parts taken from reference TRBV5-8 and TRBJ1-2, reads EAGVTQSPTHLIKTRGQQATLRCSPISGHTSVYWYQQALGLGLQFLLWYDEGEERNRGNFPPRFSGRQFPNYSSELNVNALELEDSALYLCASSSRTGSYGYTFGSGTRLTVV.

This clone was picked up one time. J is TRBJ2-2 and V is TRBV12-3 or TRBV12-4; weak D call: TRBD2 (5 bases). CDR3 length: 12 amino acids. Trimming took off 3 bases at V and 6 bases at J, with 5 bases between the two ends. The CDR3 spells CASSLEAGELFF. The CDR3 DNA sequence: TGTGCCAGCAGTTTGGAGGCCGGGGAGCTGTTTTTT.

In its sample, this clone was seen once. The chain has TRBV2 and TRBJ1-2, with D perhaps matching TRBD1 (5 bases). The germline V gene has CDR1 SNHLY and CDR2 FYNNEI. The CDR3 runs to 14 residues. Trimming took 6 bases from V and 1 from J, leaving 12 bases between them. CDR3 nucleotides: TGTGCCAGCAGCCTCCAGGGAGGTAACTATGGCTACACCTTC. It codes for CASSLQGGNYGYTF.

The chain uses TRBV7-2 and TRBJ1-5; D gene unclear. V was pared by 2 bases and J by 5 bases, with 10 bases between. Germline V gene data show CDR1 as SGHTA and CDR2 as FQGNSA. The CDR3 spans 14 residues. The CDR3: CASSLRGWDQPQHF. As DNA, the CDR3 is TGTGCCAGCAGCTTACGGGGATGGGATCAGCCCCAGCATTTT.

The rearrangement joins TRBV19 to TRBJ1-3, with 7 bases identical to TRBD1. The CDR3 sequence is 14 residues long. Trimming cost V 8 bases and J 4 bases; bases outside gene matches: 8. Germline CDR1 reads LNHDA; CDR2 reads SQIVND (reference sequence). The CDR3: CASRDRQQGNTIYF. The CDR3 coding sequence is TGTGCCAGTCGGGACAGACAACAAGGAAACACCATATATTTT.

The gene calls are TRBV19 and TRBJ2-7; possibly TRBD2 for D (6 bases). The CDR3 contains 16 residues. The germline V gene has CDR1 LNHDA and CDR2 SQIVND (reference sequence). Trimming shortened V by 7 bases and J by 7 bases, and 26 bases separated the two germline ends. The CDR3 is CASTLSGTFLLGEQYF. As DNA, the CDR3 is TGTGCCAGTACCCTATCGGGGACTTTCCTCCTGGGAGAGCAGTACTTC.

The CDR3 DNA follows: TGTGCCAGCTCACCACCGGTGGGGCTCCCAGATACGCAGTATTTT. This gives the protein CASSPPVGLPDTQYF. The rearrangement uses TRBV18 and TRBJ2-3; D is perhaps TRBD1 (5 bases). Germline V gives CDR1 KGHSH, CDR2 LQKENI. V lost 0 bases and J lost 4, with 11 bases in between. The CDR3 loop spans 15 amino acids.

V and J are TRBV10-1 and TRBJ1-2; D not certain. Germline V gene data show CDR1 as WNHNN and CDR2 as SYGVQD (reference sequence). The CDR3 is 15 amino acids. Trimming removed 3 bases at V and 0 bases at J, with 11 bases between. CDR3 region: CASSDGLGANYGYTF. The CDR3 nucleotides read TGCGCCAGCAGTGACGGTCTTGGAGCTAACTATGGCTACACCTTC.

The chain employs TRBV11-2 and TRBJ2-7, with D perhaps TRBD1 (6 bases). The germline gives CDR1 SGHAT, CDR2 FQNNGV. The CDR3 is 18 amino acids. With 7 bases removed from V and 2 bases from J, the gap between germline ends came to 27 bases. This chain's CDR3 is CASNSPGRIGTLPYEQYF. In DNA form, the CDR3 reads TGTGCCAGCAACTCACCAGGCAGGATCGGGACACTTCCCTACGAGCAGTACTTC.

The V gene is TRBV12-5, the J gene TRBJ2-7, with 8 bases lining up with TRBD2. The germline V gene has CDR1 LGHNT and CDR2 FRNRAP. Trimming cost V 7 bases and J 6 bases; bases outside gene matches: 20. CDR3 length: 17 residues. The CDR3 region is CASVAQRESPRGCEQYF. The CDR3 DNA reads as TGTGCTAGTGTGGCCCAGCGGGAGTCCCCCCGGGGGTGCGAGCAGTACTTC.